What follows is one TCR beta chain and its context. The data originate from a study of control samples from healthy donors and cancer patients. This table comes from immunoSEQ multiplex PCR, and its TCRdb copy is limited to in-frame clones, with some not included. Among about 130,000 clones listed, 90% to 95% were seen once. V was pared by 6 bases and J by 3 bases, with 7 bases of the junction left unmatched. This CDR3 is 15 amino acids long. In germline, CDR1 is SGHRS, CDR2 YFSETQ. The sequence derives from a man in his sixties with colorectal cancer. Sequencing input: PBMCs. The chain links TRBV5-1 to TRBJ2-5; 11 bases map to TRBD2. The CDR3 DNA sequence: TGCGCCAGCACCTCTAATAGCGGGGGGGAAGAGACCCAGTACTTC. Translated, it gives CASTSNSGGEETQYF.